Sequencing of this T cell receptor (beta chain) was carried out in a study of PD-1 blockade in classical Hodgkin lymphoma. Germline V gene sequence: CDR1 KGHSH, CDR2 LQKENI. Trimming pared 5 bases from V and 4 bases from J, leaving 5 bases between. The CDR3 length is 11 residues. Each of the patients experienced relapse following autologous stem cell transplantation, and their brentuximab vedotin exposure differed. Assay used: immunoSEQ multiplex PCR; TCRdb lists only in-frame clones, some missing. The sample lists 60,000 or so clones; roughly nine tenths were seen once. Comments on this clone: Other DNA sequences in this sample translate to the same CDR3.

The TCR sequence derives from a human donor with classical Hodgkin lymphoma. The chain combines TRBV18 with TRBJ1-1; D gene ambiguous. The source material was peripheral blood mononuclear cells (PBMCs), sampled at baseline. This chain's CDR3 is CASSYGTEAFF. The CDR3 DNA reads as TGTGCCAGCTCATACGGCACTGAAGCTTTCTTT.